Sequencing of this T cell receptor beta chain was carried out in a study of cytomegalovirus exposure and HLA in healthy donors. In the PCR, 60 Vbeta and 13 Jbeta primers were used. TCRdb keeps only in-frame clones here, not all; method: immunoSEQ multiplex PCR. The sample yields some 130,000 clones, over 50% seen once. This CDR3 has 14 amino acids. Germline CDR1 LNHDA, CDR2 SQIVND (reference sequence). Trimming cost V 5 bases and J 0 bases, with 11 bases left between them. The rearrangement links TRBV19 to TRBJ2-7; no clear D. The origin of this receptor is a human donor in good health. The sequenced material came from PBMCs. In DNA form, the CDR3 reads TGTGCCAGTAGTGGGCTGCCCAGCTCCTACGAGCAGTACTTC. This codes for CASSGLPSSYEQYF.